What follows are 20 T cell receptor beta chains derived from one specimen sequenced in a study of cytomegalovirus exposure and HLA in healthy donors. The primer mix had 60 Vbeta and 13 Jbeta primers. This table comes from immunoSEQ multiplex PCR, and its TCRdb copy is limited to in-frame clones, with some not included. The sample includes under 200,000 clones, about 85% seen only once; the top ten take around 1%. Sequenced input: PBMCs. The receptors shown here come from a boy aged 2 to 10 in good health and CMV-seronegative.

The chain uses TRBV12-5 and TRBJ2-2; possibly TRBD1 for D (6 bases). Germline V gene lookup returns CDR1 LGHNT and CDR2 FRNRAP. The V end was cut by 9 bases, the J end by 0 bases, with 14 bases between. This CDR3 is 15 amino acids long. The CDR3 DNA reads as TGTGCTAGCCGAAAAGGGGGAGCGAACACCGGGGAGCTGTTTTTT. The encoded protein is CASRKGGANTGELFF. Supplemented by reference TRBV12-5 and TRBJ2-2, the full variable domain reads DARVTQTPRHKVTEMGQEVTMRCQPILGHNTVFWYRQTMMQGLELLAYFRNRAPLDDSGMPKDRFSAEMPDATLATLKIQPSEPRDSAVYFCASRKGGANTGELFFGEGSRLTVL.

This clone showed up just once. This chain joins TRBV7-3 and TRBJ2-2, with TRBD2 matching over 15 bases. Germline CDR1 SGHTA, CDR2 FQGTGA. The CDR3 contains 22 residues. V lost 2 bases, J lost 1 base, and 14 bases stayed unmatched. The CDR3 coding sequence is TGTGCCAGCAGCTTATCGGCGACCGGGACTAGCGGGGGGTATAAGAACACCGGGGAGCTGTTTTTT. This translates into CASSLSATGTSGGYKNTGELFF.

The rearrangement joins TRBV2 to TRBJ2-1, with D possibly being TRBD1 (5 bases). In germline, CDR1 is SNHLY, CDR2 FYNNEI. The V end was cut by 0 bases, the J end by 9 bases, with 15 bases between. The CDR3 consists of 15 residues. CDR3 loop: CASSEAGYSRGEQFF. The CDR3 DNA sequence: TGTGCCAGCAGTGAAGCCGGGTACTCAAGGGGTGAGCAGTTCTTC.

The CDR3 sequence is CASSIETGEDYEQYF. CDR3 nucleotide sequence: TGTGCCAGTAGTATAGAGACAGGGGAGGACTACGAGCAGTACTTC. The chain links TRBV19 to TRBJ2-7, with 8 bases identical to TRBD1. Trimming at V came to 0 bases and at J to 3 bases, leaving 4 bases not matched to a gene. Germline V gives CDR1 LNHDA, CDR2 SQIVND (reference sequence). The CDR3 runs 15 residues.

The chain uses TRBV10-2 and TRBJ2-7, with 7 bases aligning to TRBD2. The CDR3 totals 15 residues. The V gene end was trimmed by 3 bases and the J gene end by 2 bases; junction bases not matched to a gene: 7. Germline V gene sequence: CDR1 WSHSY, CDR2 SAAADI. The CDR3: CASSESPSGPYEQYF. CDR3 nucleotide sequence: TGCGCCAGCAGTGAAAGCCCTAGCGGCCCCTACGAGCAGTACTTC.

The chain joins TRBV10-2 to TRBJ1-5; D is uncertain. Trimming pared 6 bases from V and 4 bases from J, leaving 13 bases between. CDR3 length: 14 amino acids. CDR1 WSHSY and CDR2 SAAADI come from the germline V gene. The CDR3, as DNA: TGCGCCAGCAGCCCTTCAACAGAGAATCAGCCCCAGCATTTT. It translates to CASSPSTENQPQHF.

V is TRBV30 and J is TRBJ2-2; no clear D. CDR3 length: 14 amino acids. V lost 0 bases, J lost 8 bases, and 13 bases lay in between. Germline V gene lookup returns CDR1 GTSNPN and CDR2 SVGIG (reference sequence). The CDR3 reads CAWSVRPSGGELFF. The DNA for the CDR3 is TGTGCCTGGAGTGTACGTCCTAGTGGGGGGGAGCTGTTTTTT.

The V call is TRBV6-1, the J call TRBJ2-7; 8 bases align to TRBD1. Germline V lookup: CDR1 MNHNS, CDR2 SASEGT. Trimming at V came to 8 bases and at J to 3 bases, leaving 6 bases not matched to a gene. CDR3 length: 13 residues. Here the CDR3 DNA reads TGTGCCAGCGCCTACAGGGGGAGCTACGAGCAGTACTTC. It translates to CASAYRGSYEQYF.

The chain is built from TRBV5-1 and TRBJ1-2, with D possibly being TRBD1 (6 bases). CDR1 and CDR2 from the germline V gene are SGHRS and YFSETQ. The length of the CDR3 is 14 residues. The ends were cut back, 4 bases at V and 5 bases at J, with 15 bases in the middle. CDR3 sequence: CASSRGQVAYGYTF. The CDR3 bases are TGCGCCAGCAGCAGGGGACAAGTTGCTTATGGCTACACCTTC. Based on the CDR3 plus reference TRBV5-1 and TRBJ1-2, the full variable domain is KAGVTQTPRYLIKTRGQQVTLSCSPISGHRSVSWYQQTPGQGLQFLFEYFSETQRNKGNFPGRFSGRQFSNSRSEMNVSTLELGDSALYLCASSRGQVAYGYTFGSGTRLTVV.

This clone has only a few counts. This chain uses TRBV4-1 with TRBJ2-7, with D tentatively TRBD1 (6 bases). The CDR3 sequence is 15 residues long. Trimming stripped 0 bases from V and 6 bases from J, with 15 bases between. CDR1 is MGHRA and CDR2 is YSYEKL in the germline V gene. CDR3 residues: CASSQEDGQGREQYF. In DNA, the CDR3 is TGCGCCAGCAGCCAAGAGGACGGCCAGGGGCGCGAGCAGTACTTC.

The J gene is TRBJ2-5, the V gene TRBV15, with 9 bases fitting TRBD2. The CDR3 has 15 amino acids. Germline V lookup: CDR1 LNHNV, CDR2 YYDKDF (reference sequence). V gave up 1 base and J gave up 7 bases; unmatched junction bases: 7. The CDR3 coding sequence is TGTGCCACCAGCAGAGTTCGGACTAGCGAGGGGACCCAGTACTTC. Its translation: CATSRVRTSEGTQYF.

This chain links TRBV5-1 with TRBJ2-3, with 9 bases lining up with TRBD2. Germline V gene lookup returns CDR1 SGHRS and CDR2 YFSETQ. The J segment lost 1 base and the V segment lost 6 bases, leaving 3 bases of the junction unmatched. This CDR3 is built from 14 residues. The CDR3 DNA reads as TGCGCCAGCATGAGGACTAGCGGCACAGATACGCAGTATTTT. Translated: CASMRTSGTDTQYF.

J is TRBJ2-6 and V is TRBV27, with 9 bases matching TRBD1. V shed 4 bases and J 1 base; nucleotides not matched to a gene: 5. CDR3 length equals 17 residues. CDR1 and CDR2 (germline): MNHEY, SMNVEV (reference sequence). In DNA form, the CDR3 reads TGTGCCAGCAGTTCGGGACAGGGTATGTCTGGGGCCAACGTCCTGACTTTC. Translated, it gives CASSSGQGMSGANVLTF.

The chain couples TRBV11-2 to TRBJ2-7, with 9 bases identical to TRBD1. The CDR3 spans 15 residues. V shed 5 bases, J shed 3 bases, and the junction held 8 bases outside the gene matches. Germline V gives CDR1 SGHAT, CDR2 FQNNGV. The CDR3, as DNA: TGTGCCAGCAGCAGCGGGACAGGGACCTTCTACGAGCAGTACTTC. This translates into CASSSGTGTFYEQYF.

The rearrangement uses TRBV2 and TRBJ2-3; TRBD1 is a possible D gene (6 bases). Germline CDR1 is SNHLY and CDR2 is FYNNEI. This CDR3 contains 14 residues. V was clipped by 3 bases and J by 2 bases, with 9 bases between them. The CDR3 spells CASSEGATTDTQYF. CDR3 DNA sequence: TGTGCCAGCAGTGAGGGGGCCACCACAGATACGCAGTATTTT.

The V gene is TRBV19, the J gene TRBJ2-1; TRBD2 aligns across 13 bases. The junction had 9 bases not matched to a gene; V was cut back by 5 bases and J by 5 bases. The CDR3 runs 17 residues. CDR1 and CDR2 (germline): LNHDA, SQIVND (reference sequence). In DNA, the CDR3 is TGTGCCAGTAGTCCATCCCCGGGACTAGCGGGGAACAATGAGCAGTTCTTC. It translates to CASSPSPGLAGNNEQFF.

This clone was picked up one time. Other DNA sequences in the sample encode the same CDR3. This chain joins TRBV27 and TRBJ2-1; D is undetermined. Trimming stripped 3 bases from V and 8 bases from J, with 14 bases between. The CDR3 consists of 14 residues. CDR1 and CDR2 (germline): MNHEY, SMNVEV (reference sequence). Here the CDR3 reads CASSFAARYDEQFF. The CDR3 bases are TGTGCCAGCAGTTTCGCGGCTAGGTACGATGAGCAGTTCTTC.

The gene calls are TRBV2 and TRBJ2-1; perhaps TRBD1 as D (6 bases). The CDR3 totals 15 residues. Looked up from germline, CDR1 is SNHLY and CDR2 is FYNNEI. Trimming cost V 2 bases and J 2 bases, with 10 bases left between them. As DNA, the CDR3 is TGTGCCAGCAGTGAAAGGGGGTACGCCTACAATGAGCAGTTCTTC. It encodes CASSERGYAYNEQFF.

The rearrangement joins TRBV9 to TRBJ1-6, with 7 bases lining up with TRBD1. The germline gives CDR1 SGDLS, CDR2 YYNGEE. The V gene end was trimmed by 4 bases and the J gene end by 7 bases; junction bases not matched to a gene: 8. The CDR3 covers 15 residues. CDR3 bases: TGTGCCAGCAGCCCAATCCGGGACAGCAATTCACCCCTCCACTTT. Its protein product is CASSPIRDSNSPLHF.

This clone has a single count. The chain uses TRBV9 and TRBJ2-1; a possible D gene is TRBD2 (6 bases). The germline V gene has CDR1 SGDLS and CDR2 YYNGEE. The CDR3 has 16 residues. V lost 2 bases to trimming and J lost 4 bases, with 16 bases between them. The chain's CDR3 is CASSVSGLALYNEQFF. The DNA of the CDR3 is TGTGCCAGCAGCGTCAGCGGCCTAGCGCTATACAATGAGCAGTTCTTC.